The sequence of this T cell receptor (beta chain) was determined in a study of CXCR3-negative and CXCR3-positive naive CD8 T cells. In the study overall: The dataset comprises approximately 140 million TRB reads in total, with about 1.5 +/- 0.3 million reads per library.

Libraries of TRB cDNA were made by 5' RACE and carried UMIs. TCRdb reanalyzed the 5' RACE reads and collapses them to one entry per CDR3 protein, without DNA. This sample contains 45,000 or so distinct CDR3 sequences. The CDR3 is made up of 15 amino acids. Per the germline V gene, CDR1 is LNHNV and CDR2 is YYDKDF (reference sequence). Specimen: memory CD8+ T cells from blood. The receptor's source is a human donor in good health. Some clones in this sample may be carry-over from other donors' samples. The J gene is TRBJ2-3, the V gene TRBV15; TCRdb reports TRBD2, a call that lacks DNA to check it against. The CDR3 is CATSASGGATDTQYF.